This passage covers 15 T cell receptor beta chains from one sample sequenced in a study of T cells in Graves' hyperthyroidism and ophthalmopathy. The investigators amplified TCR beta CDR3 regions from RNA transcripts. Primed by the HTBI set, a first-round RT-PCR was run on the TCR CDR3. TCRdb reanalysed the multiplex PCR reads using MiXCR and keeps one entry per CDR3 protein. This table holds about 400,000 distinct CDR3 sequences, more than 15% found once. The sample comprised blood. Receptor source: a woman under 30 with Graves' hyperthyroidism.

This chain joins TRBV6-5 and TRBJ2-2; TRBD2 is a possible D gene (5 bases). Looked up from germline, CDR1 is MNHEY and CDR2 is SVGAGI. Trimming cost V 4 bases and J 1 base, with 10 bases left between them. The CDR3 runs 15 residues. The chain's CDR3 is CASSWTRQNTGELFF. The CDR3 DNA is TGTGCCAGCAGTTGGACTCGCCAGAACACCGGGGAGCTGTTTTTT.

This clonotype was observed many times. The chain has TRBV6-1 and TRBJ1-5; D gene uncertain. This CDR3 contains 18 residues. From germline, CDR1 is MNHNS and CDR2 SASEGT. Trimming removed 2 bases from V and 0 bases from J, with 17 bases in between. CDR3 protein: CASSEFLGRLLSNQPQHF. For the CDR3, the DNA is TGTGCCAGCAGTGAATTCCTAGGCAGACTTCTTAGCAATCAGCCCCAGCATTTT.

The V gene is TRBV3-1, the J gene TRBJ2-2, with D unresolved. CDR3 length: 13 amino acids. Trimming took off 3 bases at V and 4 bases at J, with 6 bases between the two ends. The germline gives CDR1 LGHDT, CDR2 YNNKEL (reference sequence). The CDR3 nucleotides read TGTGCCAGCAGCCAGCGGAGCACCGGGGAGCTGTTTTTT. Its protein is CASSQRSTGELFF.

Note on this clonotype: This could be a read error, since a much larger clone is one nucleotide away. The chain joins TRBV13 to TRBJ2-3; 7 bases agree with TRBD1. With V trimmed by 6 bases and J by 4 bases, 10 bases remained unmatched. CDR1 and CDR2 from the germline V gene are PRHDT and FYEKMQ (reference sequence). The CDR3 loop spans 15 amino acids. DNA for the CDR3: TGTGCCAGCAGTCTGACTCAGGGGGACGCAGATACGCAGTATTTT. It encodes CASSLTQGDADTQYF.

This clonotype was detected many times. V and J are TRBV9 and TRBJ2-3; D tentatively reads TRBD1 or TRBD2 (6 bases each). Germline assignment: CDR1 SGDLS and CDR2 YYNGEE. V was trimmed by 1 base and J by 3 bases, leaving 9 bases between them. The CDR3 spans 14 residues. Here the CDR3 reads CASSVQGRTDTQYF. CDR3 DNA sequence: TGTGCCAGCAGCGTACAGGGGAGGACAGATACGCAGTATTTT. Based on the CDR3 plus reference TRBV9 and TRBJ2-3, the full variable domain is DSGVTQTPKHLITATGQRVTLRCSPRSGDLSVYWYQQSLDQGLQFLIQYYNGEERAKGNILERFSAQQFPDLHSELNLSSLELGDSALYFCASSVQGRTDTQYFGPGTRLTVL.

The rearrangement links TRBV28 to TRBJ2-1; 7 bases are shared with TRBD2. J gave up 5 bases and V 5 bases, and 6 bases lay outside the gene matches. The germline CDR1 and CDR2 sequences are MDHEN and SYDVKM. The CDR3 is made up of 14 amino acids. CDR3 in DNA: TGTGCCAGCAGTGGGGGAGGGCACGACAATGAGCAGTTCTTC. This translates into CASSGGGHDNEQFF. The variable domain in full, with the rest retrieved from reference TRBV28 and TRBJ2-1, is DVKVTQSSRYLVKRTGEKVFLECVQDMDHENMFWYRQDPGLGLRLIYFSYDVKMKEKGDIPEGYSVSREKKERFSLILESASTNQTSMYLCASSGGGHDNEQFFGPGTRLTVL.

The chain uses TRBV7-6 and TRBJ1-6; TRBD1 matches 7 bases. J was trimmed by 7 bases and V by 5 bases; bases with no gene match: 8. This CDR3 spans 15 amino acids. The germline V gene has CDR1 SGHVS and CDR2 FNYEAQ. CDR3 bases: TGTGCCAGCAGCACAGACGAGACAGGGAATTCACCCCTCCACTTT. Its protein is CASSTDETGNSPLHF.

This clonotype was detected many times. V usage is TRBV2 and J usage is TRBJ1-1; 10 positions match TRBD1. CDR3 length: 15 amino acids. J lost 10 bases, V lost 5 bases, and 13 bases had no gene match. CDR1 SNHLY and CDR2 FYNNEI come from the germline V gene. Written as DNA, the CDR3 is TGTGCCAGCAGTCCTCAGAGGGTCGGACAGGGGGTAGCTTTCTTT. This sequence encodes CASSPQRVGQGVAFF.

Written as DNA, the CDR3 is TGTGCCAGCAGTTTACGGTGGGATAATGAAAAACTGTTTTTT. Protein product: CASSLRWDNEKLFF. The J gene is TRBJ1-4, the V gene TRBV12-3 or TRBV12-4; D is undetermined. Trimming cost V 2 bases and J 4 bases, with 8 bases left between them. This CDR3 is 14 amino acids long.

The sample holds many counts of this clonotype. The chain has TRBV9 and TRBJ2-2, with TRBD2 as a possible D gene (5 bases). Germline loops: CDR1 SGDLS, CDR2 YYNGEE. The CDR3 consists of 16 residues. Trimming shortened V by 4 bases and J by 4 bases, and 17 bases separated the two germline ends. CDR3 DNA sequence: TGTGCCAGCAGCCGAGCCTCAGCGGTGGGCACCGGGGAGCTGTTTTTT. Protein: CASSRASAVGTGELFF. The full variable domain, in which reference TRBV9 and TRBJ2-2 provide the parts outside the CDR3, is DSGVTQTPKHLITATGQRVTLRCSPRSGDLSVYWYQQSLDQGLQFLIQYYNGEERAKGNILERFSAQQFPDLHSELNLSSLELGDSALYFCASSRASAVGTGELFFGEGSRLTVL.

This clonotype has more than one count but fewer than ten. This chain joins TRBV19 and TRBJ2-3; D not certain. Germline V lookup: CDR1 LNHDA, CDR2 SQIVND (reference sequence). V was shortened by 4 bases and J by 0 bases, with 8 bases between the two germline ends. The CDR3 length is 14 residues. The CDR3 nucleotides are TGTGCCAGTAGTACGGTCACTAGCACAGATACGCAGTATTTT. Its translation: CASSTVTSTDTQYF. The full variable domain, with the rest looked up from reference TRBV19 and TRBJ2-3, is DGGITQSPKYLFRKEGQNVTLSCEQNLNHDAMYWYRQDPGQGLRLIYYSQIVNDFQKGDIAEGYSVSREKKESFPLTVTSAQKNPTAFYLCASSTVTSTDTQYFGPGTRLTVL.

This clonotype was seen many times. The chain employs TRBV30 and TRBJ2-7, with D unclear. Looked up from germline, CDR1 is GTSNPN and CDR2 is SVGIG (reference sequence). V lost 0 bases and J 0 bases, leaving 12 bases between the germline ends. The CDR3 totals 15 residues. The CDR3 reads CAWSVTFGYSYEQYF. CDR3 bases: TGTGCCTGGAGTGTAACCTTCGGATACTCCTACGAGCAGTACTTC. Using reference TRBV30 and TRBJ2-7 for the parts outside the CDR3, the full variable domain is SQTIHQWPATLVQPVGSPLSLECTVEGTSNPNLYWYRQAAGRGLQLLFYSVGIGQISSEVPQNLSASRPQDRQFILSSKKLLLSDSGFYLCAWSVTFGYSYEQYFGPGTRLTVT.

This clonotype showed up many times. V usage is TRBV6-1 and J usage is TRBJ2-7, with unresolved D. The germline V gene has CDR1 MNHNS and CDR2 SASEGT. V lost 5 bases and J 8 bases, leaving 13 bases between the germline ends. The CDR3 spans 12 residues. The CDR3 region has the DNA TGTGCCAGCAGTCTTAAGAAAGGGAAGCAGTACTTC. Translating it yields CASSLKKGKQYF.

V is TRBV30 and J is TRBJ1-5; D gene ambiguous. Trimming took 0 bases from V and 0 from J, leaving 9 bases between them. Germline-derived CDR1 and CDR2 are GTSNPN and SVGIG (reference sequence). The CDR3 sequence is 15 residues long. The CDR3 region has the DNA TGTGCCTGGAGTGTAAAGGCAGGTAGCAATCAGCCCCAGCATTTT. Translated, it gives CAWSVKAGSNQPQHF.

This clonotype showed up just a few times. The CDR3 here is CASSLRDILLRGYEQYF. The CDR3 DNA reads as TGTGCCAGCAGCCTCCGGGACATACTCCTGAGGGGTTACGAGCAGTACTTC. This sequence joins TRBV6-2 or TRBV6-3 and TRBJ2-7; the D gene is possibly TRBD1 (6 bases). The V gene lost 6 bases and the J gene lost 4 bases, with 25 bases spanning the gap. Germline V gene lookup returns CDR1 MNHEY and CDR2 SVGEGT. CDR3 length: 17 amino acids.